This entry lists 26 T cell receptor beta chains sequenced from one sample in a study of cytomegalovirus exposure and HLA in healthy donors. Primers included in the PCR were 60 Vbeta and 13 Jbeta primers. Some clones are missing from TCRdb's copy, which holds only in-frame ones; the method was immunoSEQ multiplex PCR. The sample shows fewer than 200,000 clones, 9.5% of them seen only once. The sequencing sample was made of PBMCs. These receptors were obtained from a woman between 25 and 40 years old in good health and CMV-seropositive.

The chain combines TRBV18 with TRBJ2-7; 12 bases fit TRBD2. Germline V lookup: CDR1 KGHSH, CDR2 LQKENI. This CDR3 region has 16 residues. The V gene end was trimmed by 3 bases and the J gene end by 4 bases; junction bases not matched to a gene: 7. The DNA of the CDR3 is TGTGCCAGCTCACCTTCTAGCGGGAGGGGGATATACGAGCAGTACTTC. Residues: CASSPSSGRGIYEQYF.

This clone showed up just a few times. This rearrangement joins TRBV5-1 to TRBJ1-4; D unclear. CDR1 SGHRS and CDR2 YFSETQ come from the germline V gene. This CDR3 contains 16 residues. Between the trimmed V and J ends, which lost 0 bases and 0 bases, there was a span of 9 bases. CDR3 residues: CASSLGTVATNEKLFF. The DNA for the CDR3 is TGCGCCAGCAGCTTGGGTACAGTCGCAACTAATGAAAAACTGTTTTTT. Variable domain in full (rest from reference TRBV5-1 and TRBJ1-4): KAGVTQTPRYLIKTRGQQVTLSCSPISGHRSVSWYQQTPGQGLQFLFEYFSETQRNKGNFPGRFSGRQFSNSRSEMNVSTLELGDSALYLCASSLGTVATNEKLFFGSGTQLSVL.

This chain joins TRBV14 and TRBJ2-2; tentative D call: TRBD1 (6 bases). Germline CDR1 is SGHDN and CDR2 is FVKESK. V lost 11 bases and J 4 bases, leaving 17 bases between the germline ends. The CDR3 has 14 residues. The CDR3 spells CASQGSVSTGELFF. The CDR3, as DNA: TGTGCCTCCCAGGGGTCGGTATCCACCGGGGAGCTGTTTTTT. The full variable domain, rest sourced from reference TRBV14 and TRBJ2-2, is EAGVTQFPSHSVIEKGQTVTLRCDPISGHDNLYWYRRVMGKEIKFLLHFVKESKQDESGMPNNRFLAERTGGTYSTLKVQPAELEDSGVYFCASQGSVSTGELFFGEGSRLTVL.

This clone was seen a few times. The chain couples TRBV19 to TRBJ2-7; 10 nucleotides match TRBD2. The ends lost 3 bases at V and 1 base at J; junction bases unmatched: 3. Germline V gene lookup returns CDR1 LNHDA and CDR2 SQIVND (reference sequence). The CDR3 loop spans 15 amino acids. The CDR3 DNA reads as TGTGCCAGTAGTATGGAACTAGCGGGGTCCTACGAGCAGTACTTC. Protein product: CASSMELAGSYEQYF.

The J gene is TRBJ2-2, the V gene TRBV5-1, with TRBD2 matching 11 bases. This CDR3 comprises 16 residues. Germline values: CDR1 SGHRS, CDR2 YFSETQ. J was trimmed by 4 bases and V by 5 bases; bases with no gene match: 7. This chain's CDR3 is CASRKTSGSFTGELFF. CDR3 sequence (DNA): TGCGCCAGCAGAAAAACTAGCGGGAGTTTCACCGGGGAGCTGTTTTTT.

The chain couples TRBV6-6 to TRBJ2-7, with D perhaps TRBD1 (7 bases). Germline V gene sequence: CDR1 MNHNY, CDR2 SVGAGI (reference sequence). CDR3 length: 16 amino acids. V lost 2 bases and J lost 6, with 20 bases in between. DNA for the CDR3: TGTGCCAGCAGTTACGGTCCGAGGGGGCCGGAGGGCGAGCAGTACTTC. It specifies CASSYGPRGPEGEQYF.

This chain links TRBV2 with TRBJ1-1; 7 bases are shared with TRBD1. The CDR3 runs to 15 residues. The junction had 8 bases not matched to a gene; V was cut back by 6 bases and J by 1 base. CDR1 SNHLY and CDR2 FYNNEI come from the germline V gene. CDR3 loop: CASRETGTANTEAFF. Here the CDR3 DNA reads TGTGCCAGCAGGGAAACCGGGACAGCGAACACTGAAGCTTTCTTT.

Only a few counts were recorded for this clone. The chain combines TRBV11-2 with TRBJ1-1, with no clear D. The CDR3 is 12 amino acids. Per germline, CDR1 SGHAT and CDR2 FQNNGV. V was pared by 3 bases and J by 0 bases, with 2 bases between. The CDR3 sequence is CASSFMNTEAFF. The CDR3 DNA follows: TGTGCCAGCAGCTTCATGAACACTGAAGCTTTCTTT.

This clone was found a few times. The gene calls are TRBV5-6 and TRBJ2-1; 7 nucleotides align to TRBD2. This CDR3 comprises 14 residues. Germline V gives CDR1 SGHDT, CDR2 YYEEEE. The J segment lost 10 bases and the V segment lost 4 bases, leaving 11 bases of the junction unmatched. The DNA for the CDR3 is TGTGCCAGCAGCCCCCGGGACTACTCGCCGGAGCAGTTCTTC. As protein: CASSPRDYSPEQFF.

The rearrangement links TRBV5-6 to TRBJ2-7, with 7 bases matching TRBD2. The CDR3 spans 17 residues. Germline V gives CDR1 SGHDT, CDR2 YYEEEE. J gave up 0 bases and V 0 bases, and 9 bases lay outside the gene matches. As DNA, the CDR3 is TGTGCCAGCAGCTTGGTTTGGGGGGGAGGCCACTCCTACGAGCAGTACTTC. This gives the protein CASSLVWGGGHSYEQYF.

The J gene is TRBJ2-2, the V gene TRBV30; 9 bases agree with TRBD2. The CDR3 is 14 amino acids. Per germline, CDR1 GTSNPN and CDR2 SVGIG (reference sequence). The V gene end was trimmed by 3 bases and the J gene end by 6 bases; junction bases not matched to a gene: 5. CDR3 region: CAWRSSGIAGELFF. The CDR3 bases are TGTGCCTGGAGATCTAGCGGGATCGCCGGGGAGCTGTTTTTT.

The rearrangement joins TRBV5-1 to TRBJ2-7; 7 positions match TRBD1. Germline CDR1 SGHRS, CDR2 YFSETQ. CDR3 length: 14 amino acids. Trimming removed 4 bases from V and 2 bases from J; junction bases left unmatched: 6. CDR3 sequence: CASSGTGTAYEQYF. The CDR3, as DNA: TGCGCCAGCAGCGGAACCGGGACAGCCTACGAGCAGTACTTC.

In its sample, this clone was seen a few times. The chain employs TRBV30 and TRBJ2-7; weak D call: TRBD1 (6 bases). There are 14 residues in the CDR3. The germline gives CDR1 GTSNPN, CDR2 SVGIG (reference sequence). V lost 1 base, J lost 5 bases, and 15 bases lay in between. In DNA, the CDR3 is TGTGCCTGGAGTGGCTGGACAGAGGGCAACGAGCAGTACTTC. The encoded protein is CAWSGWTEGNEQYF.

The rearrangement links TRBV5-6 to TRBJ2-4; D perhaps matches TRBD2 (6 bases). The CDR3 spans 16 residues. V was shortened by 4 bases and J by 0 bases, with 14 bases between the two germline ends. Germline assignment: CDR1 SGHDT and CDR2 YYEEEE. The CDR3 coding sequence is TGTGCCAGCAGCCTCGAGGGACTGGTAGCCAAAAACATTCAGTACTTC. It encodes CASSLEGLVAKNIQYF.

This rearrangement joins TRBV30 to TRBJ2-7; weak D call: TRBD2 (7 bases). The germline V gene encodes CDR1 GTSNPN and CDR2 SVGIG (reference sequence). The CDR3 runs to 14 residues. V lost 0 bases, J lost 3 bases, and 12 bases lay in between. CDR3 sequence: CAWSVGGGVYEQYF. CDR3 DNA sequence: TGTGCCTGGAGTGTCGGCGGGGGCGTCTACGAGCAGTACTTC.

The CDR3 nucleotides read TGTGCTAGTGGTTTGTCCCCCGATCAGCCCCAGCATTTT. Its protein is CASGLSPDQPQHF. The chain links TRBV12-5 to TRBJ1-5, with D unclear. The V end lost 2 bases, the J end lost 5 bases, and 7 bases lay between the germline ends. Germline V gives CDR1 LGHNT, CDR2 FRNRAP. CDR3 size: 13 residues.

This clone was seen only once. The chain carries TRBV19 and TRBJ1-2, with TRBD1 as a possible D gene (6 bases). V dropped 10 bases and J dropped 5 bases, with 14 bases sitting between them. There are 12 residues in the CDR3. Germline CDR1 and CDR2: LNHDA and SQIVND (reference sequence). This chain's CDR3 is CATVQGLYGYTF. The CDR3 nucleotides read TGTGCCACTGTCCAGGGGTTGTATGGCTACACCTTC.

This chain uses TRBV14 with TRBJ2-5, with 8 nucleotides matching TRBD2. V shed 0 bases and J 4 bases; nucleotides not matched to a gene: 10. CDR3 length equals 17 residues. Per germline, CDR1 SGHDN and CDR2 FVKESK. Here the CDR3 DNA reads TGTGCCAGCAGCCAAGAGCAAGCGGGAGCCCAGCGAGAGACCCAGTACTTC. It is translated as CASSQEQAGAQRETQYF.

The gene calls are TRBV10-3 and TRBJ1-5; 7 bases agree with TRBD1. This CDR3 has 13 amino acids. After removal of 10 bases from V and 2 bases from J, the junction contained 5 bases not matched to a gene. From germline, CDR1 is ENHRY and CDR2 SYGVKD. The CDR3 DNA reads as TGTGCCAGTCAGGGGGTTGGCAATCAGCCCCAGCATTTT. The encoded protein is CASQGVGNQPQHF.

This clone appeared a few times. The chain couples TRBV6-5 to TRBJ1-1; 7 nucleotides match TRBD1. Germline assignment: CDR1 MNHEY and CDR2 SVGAGI. This CDR3 has 14 residues. V dropped 10 bases and J dropped 1; count of bases not matched to a gene: 9. This chain's CDR3 is CANIMGQRNTEAFF. The CDR3 nucleotides are TGTGCCAATATCATGGGACAGAGGAACACTGAAGCTTTCTTT.

The chain combines TRBV4-1 with TRBJ2-3; 9 bases line up with TRBD2. V was clipped by 1 base and J by 0 bases; unmatched bases: 11. The CDR3 sequence is 19 residues long. Germline-derived CDR1 and CDR2 are MGHRA and YSYEKL. This CDR3 reads CASSQALGLAYPSTDTQYF. CDR3 sequence (DNA): TGCGCCAGCAGCCAAGCATTAGGACTAGCGTATCCTAGCACAGATACGCAGTATTTT.

This clone was counted only a few times. The chain recombines TRBV6-5 with TRBJ2-7, with a possible D match to TRBD1 (5 bases). Trimming left V 6 bases short and J 7 bases short, with 10 bases between. Germline V gene lookup returns CDR1 MNHEY and CDR2 SVGAGI. The CDR3 is 11 amino acids. CDR3 sequence: CASRGPMEQYF. The DNA for the CDR3 is TGTGCCAGCAGGGGGCCTATGGAGCAGTACTTC.

This clone was recorded a few times. J is TRBJ1-2 and V is TRBV15; D gene unclear. This CDR3 spans 14 amino acids. V was shortened by 0 bases and J by 3 bases, with 8 bases between the two germline ends. Germline values: CDR1 LNHNV, CDR2 YYDKDF (reference sequence). The CDR3 loop reads CATSRDTGYYGYTF. As DNA, the CDR3 is TGTGCCACCAGCAGAGATACGGGGTACTATGGCTACACCTTC.

This clone was picked up a small number of times. This chain joins TRBV6-6 and TRBJ2-5; 9 bases agree with TRBD1. There are 15 residues in the CDR3. J was trimmed by 4 bases and V by 5 bases; bases with no gene match: 8. CDR1 MNHNY and CDR2 SVGAGI come from the germline V gene (reference sequence). The CDR3: CASSPGTGQGETQYF. CDR3 DNA: TGTGCCAGCAGTCCCGGGACAGGGCAAGGAGAGACCCAGTACTTC.

The chain links TRBV4-2 to TRBJ1-1; D not resolved. The germline gives CDR1 LGHNA, CDR2 YNFKEQ. Trimming shortened V by 2 bases and J by 0 bases, and 7 bases separated the two germline ends. This CDR3 spans 14 amino acids. Here the CDR3 DNA reads TGTGCCAGCAGCCAACCATTCCTGAACACTGAAGCTTTCTTT. Residues: CASSQPFLNTEAFF.

V and J are TRBV5-1 and TRBJ2-3; 12 nucleotides match TRBD2. V shed 4 bases and J 2 bases; nucleotides not matched to a gene: 5. Germline V gives CDR1 SGHRS, CDR2 YFSETQ. The CDR3 is 16 residues long. The chain's CDR3 is CASSATSGSSTDTQYF. DNA for the CDR3: TGCGCCAGCAGCGCGACTAGCGGGAGCTCCACAGATACGCAGTATTTT.